Below are 17 T cell receptor beta chains sequenced from a single sample in a study of cytomegalovirus exposure and HLA in healthy donors (dated by TCRdb to between 2016 and 2019). The library was built by means of the immunoSEQ multiplex PCR assay. For the multiplex PCR, a mixture combining 60 forward primers for TCR Vbeta segments and 13 reverse primers for TCR Jbeta segments was used. TCRdb provides this immuneACCESS table in a form limited to in-frame rearrangements. Some clones are lacking; in checked studies, under half of them reflect an unresolved V gene, and why the rest are absent is not known. Per the sample table, the count is approximately 190,000 clones. Roughly 0.7% of the sample rests with the top ten. Source material: PBMCs. Source of these receptors: a boy aged 5-17 years in good health and CMV-seronegative.

The chain uses TRBV18 and TRBJ2-2; D is possibly TRBD1 (5 bases). CDR1 is KGHSH, CDR2 LQKENI, per germline. Trimming shortened V by 3 bases and J by 1 base, and 12 bases separated the two germline ends. This CDR3 is 16 amino acids long. CDR3 nucleotide sequence: TGTGCCAGCTCACCGGGGCAGTCTAAGAACACCGGGGAGCTGTTTTTT. Translated: CASSPGQSKNTGELFF.

The J gene is TRBJ1-2, the V gene TRBV5-4, with D hard to call. Germline V gene sequence: CDR1 SGHNT, CDR2 YYREEE (reference sequence). V lost 4 bases to trimming and J lost 3 bases, with 13 bases between them. The CDR3 is made up of 14 amino acids. The CDR3 DNA follows: TGTGCCAGCAGCGCAGCGGGCGGCTACTATGGCTACACCTTC. Its protein is CASSAAGGYYGYTF.

The chain employs TRBV5-1 and TRBJ2-1, with TRBD2 matching 10 bases. The J segment lost 3 bases and the V segment lost 3 bases, leaving 3 bases of the junction unmatched. Germline V lookup: CDR1 SGHRS, CDR2 YFSETQ. This CDR3 contains 15 residues. DNA for the CDR3: TGCGCCAGCAGCTGGCTAGCGGGGGACTACAATGAGCAGTTCTTC. It codes for CASSWLAGDYNEQFF.

The rearrangement joins TRBV9 to TRBJ1-3; D might be TRBD1 (6 bases). The CDR3 loop spans 16 amino acids. V lost 0 bases, J lost 0 bases, and 10 bases lay in between. The germline CDR1 and CDR2 sequences are SGDLS and YYNGEE. As DNA, the CDR3 is TGTGCCAGCAGCGTAGGGGACATGAGCTCTGGAAACACCATATATTTT. It encodes CASSVGDMSSGNTIYF.

The V gene is TRBV7-2, the J gene TRBJ1-1; D might be TRBD1 (5 bases). CDR1 and CDR2 from the germline V gene are SGHTA and FQGNSA. V was trimmed by 3 bases and J by 1 base, leaving 6 bases between them. The length of the CDR3 is 13 residues. The CDR3: CASSFGANTEAFF. The CDR3 coding sequence is TGTGCCAGCAGCTTTGGGGCGAACACTGAAGCTTTCTTT.

The rearrangement uses TRBV27 and TRBJ2-2, with TRBD2 identical over 9 bases. This CDR3 comprises 19 residues. Unmatched junction bases numbered 15, after V lost 1 base and J lost 6 bases. Looked up from germline, CDR1 is MNHEY and CDR2 is SMNVEV (reference sequence). For the CDR3, the DNA is TGTGCCAGCAGTTTATTGGGGCATGGGCGGGGGGGTCGGCCCGGGGAGCTGTTTTTT. Its translation is CASSLLGHGRGGRPGELFF.

The chain couples TRBV6-1 to TRBJ1-5, with 9 bases identical to TRBD1. From germline, CDR1 is MNHNS and CDR2 SASEGT. J was trimmed by 7 bases and V by 6 bases; bases with no gene match: 4. The CDR3 contains 13 residues. CDR3 in DNA: TGTGCCAGCAGGGGGACAGGGAAGCAGCCCCAGCATTTT. Protein sequence: CASRGTGKQPQHF.

The CDR3 DNA sequence: TGTGCCAGTAGTCCAACACGGGCGGGCAGGGGGGACGGTTACGAGCAGTACTTC. Its protein is CASSPTRAGRGDGYEQYF. The chain uses TRBV19 and TRBJ2-7; weak D call: TRBD1 (7 bases). V was cut by 5 bases and J by 4 bases, with 27 bases left in between. Germline CDR1 is LNHDA and CDR2 is SQIVND (reference sequence). CDR3 size: 18 residues.

J is TRBJ2-7 and V is TRBV11-3; D is possibly TRBD2 (5 bases). V was trimmed by 8 bases and J by 1 base, leaving 15 bases between them. This CDR3 comprises 14 residues. Germline V gene sequence: CDR1 SGHNT, CDR2 YENEEA. This CDR3 reads CASARDINSYEQYF. The CDR3 DNA follows: TGTGCCAGCGCCCGGGATATAAATTCCTACGAGCAGTACTTC.

The J gene is TRBJ2-7, the V gene TRBV21-1; the table's D call, TRBD2, has no DNA check behind it. TRBV21-1 counts as a pseudogene. The CDR3 is 18 amino acids. The CDR3 loop reads CASSSHQASGGATYEQYF. The CDR3 DNA follows: TGTGCCAGCAGCTCTCACCAGGCTAGCGGGGGGGCCACCTACGAGCAGTACTTC.

The chain combines TRBV5-1 with TRBJ2-1, with 8 bases identical to TRBD1. Germline V CDR1 and CDR2: SGHRS, YFSETQ. CDR3 length: 14 amino acids. J lost 7 bases, V lost 2 bases, and 5 bases had no gene match. CDR3 sequence: CASSLTGGENEQFF. The CDR3, as DNA: TGCGCCAGCAGCTTAACAGGGGGAGAAAATGAGCAGTTCTTC.

This chain connects TRBV4-1 to TRBJ2-1; TRBD2 matches 10 bases. Germline V gives CDR1 MGHRA, CDR2 YSYEKL. The CDR3 covers 17 residues. Germline trimming cut 1 base from V and 7 bases from J; bases unmatched to any gene: 10. The DNA for the CDR3 is TGCGCCAGCAGCCAAGGCTCTAGCGGGGGCTTGGGGAATGAGCAGTTCTTC. It encodes CASSQGSSGGLGNEQFF.

V gene TRBV5-6 combines with J gene TRBJ1-2, with TRBD1 matching over 7 bases. The V gene's germline CDR1 is SGHDT and CDR2 YYEEEE. This CDR3 spans 16 amino acids. With V trimmed by 5 bases and J by 5 bases, 15 bases remained unmatched. The CDR3: CASRAGPGQQQYGYTF. CDR3 in DNA: TGTGCCAGCAGAGCGGGTCCGGGACAGCAACAATATGGCTACACCTTC.

The J gene is TRBJ2-3, the V gene TRBV29-1, with a possible D match to TRBD1 (6 bases). This CDR3 comprises 13 residues. The germline gives CDR1 SQVTM, CDR2 ANQGSEA. Trimming cost V 5 bases and J 2 bases, with 11 bases left between them. The CDR3 DNA reads as TGCAGCGTTTTACAGGGATTCACAGATACGCAGTATTTT. It translates to CSVLQGFTDTQYF.

The chain employs TRBV9 and TRBJ1-6; tentative D call: TRBD1 (5 bases). Germline V CDR1 and CDR2: SGDLS, YYNGEE. This CDR3 comprises 15 residues. The V and J ends lost 0 bases and 9 bases respectively, with 13 bases between them. The CDR3 here is CASSVGEGEGSPLHF. CDR3 bases: TGTGCCAGCAGCGTAGGGGAAGGGGAGGGTTCACCCCTCCACTTT.

This sequence joins TRBV7-6 and TRBJ2-3, with TRBD2 identical over 11 bases. V shed 5 bases, J shed 0 bases, and the junction held 10 bases outside the gene matches. CDR1 is SGHVS, CDR2 FNYEAQ, per germline. There are 18 residues in the CDR3. CDR3 residues: CASSLPLAGGHSTDTQYF. CDR3 bases: TGTGCCAGCAGCCTCCCTTTAGCGGGGGGGCATAGCACAGATACGCAGTATTTT.

The V call is TRBV5-6, the J call TRBJ2-2; 9 bases align to TRBD1. Germline V gene data show CDR1 as SGHDT and CDR2 as YYEEEE. CDR3 length equals 17 residues. The junction had 8 bases not matched to a gene; V was cut back by 2 bases and J by 3 bases. The CDR3 bases are TGTGCCAGCAGCTTAACTACAGGGGGCAAGGACACCGGGGAGCTGTTTTTT. Its protein product is CASSLTTGGKDTGELFF.